This section outlines one T cell receptor (beta chain) sequence together with its context. Its matching antigen is unknown. These data come from a study of T cells after yellow fever vaccination. Study-wide results and limits: Clones from primary vaccination mostly reappeared after the booster (approximately 95% CD4, approximately 86% CD8). Some clonotypes were seen in both the CD4 and the CD8 compartments. These made up a small share and likely arose from convergent recombination. Abundant clonotypes from the bulk population could have been carried over as contaminants into FACS-sorted repertoires.

The study made its TCR cDNA through 5'RACE template switching. That step introduced a universal primer site along with UMIs. In TCRdb, the 5' RACE reads were re-called with MiXCR into one record per CDR3 protein. Of about 360,000 distinct CDR3 sequences in the sample, approximately 6% were seen once. The sequencing used PBMCs, collected 5 days after the yellow fever booster vaccination. This receptor was identified in a man aged 25-45 years who received the YFV17D yellow fever vaccine.

CDR3 region: CASSWTSGSGEQFF. CDR3 sequence (DNA): TGTGCCAGCAGCTGGACTAGCGGGAGCGGTGAGCAGTTCTTC. The chain employs TRBV7-9 and TRBJ2-1, with 13 nucleotides matching TRBD2. The V gene end was trimmed by 4 bases and the J gene end by 9 bases; junction bases not matched to a gene: 3. This CDR3 contains 14 residues. From germline, CDR1 is SEHNR and CDR2 FQNEAQ (reference sequence). Filled out from reference TRBV7-9 and TRBJ2-1, the complete variable domain reads DTGVSQNPRHKITKRGQNVTFRCDPISEHNRLYWYRQTLGQGPEFLTYFQNEAQLEKSRLLSDRFSAERPKGSFSTLEIQRTEQGDSAMYLCASSWTSGSGEQFFGPGTRLTVL.